The 27 T cell receptor beta chains below come from one sample, sequenced in a study of blood T cell repertoires in COVID-19. Sequencing used immunoSEQ multiplex PCR; TCRdb keeps in-frame clones, though not all of them. This sample has about 100,000 clones, with more than 90% found just once. Sequencing used peripheral blood. Source of these receptors: a man aged 65-85 years with acute or convalescent COVID-19.

The chain has TRBV5-1 and TRBJ2-7; D is undetermined. Germline V gene sequence: CDR1 SGHRS, CDR2 YFSETQ. The V and J ends lost 4 bases and 3 bases respectively, with 20 bases between them. CDR3 length: 16 residues. The DNA of the CDR3 is TGCGCCAGCAGCCCCTCCGTACGCCAAACAGACTACGAGCAGTACTTC. Protein sequence: CASSPSVRQTDYEQYF.

This chain's CDR3 is CASSLVSNEQFF. Written as DNA, the CDR3 is TGTGCCAGCAGCTTAGTCAGCAATGAGCAGTTCTTC. The chain joins TRBV11-2 to TRBJ2-1; no clear D. Trimming pared 1 base from V and 6 bases from J, leaving 4 bases between. This CDR3 has 12 amino acids. Germline lookup yields CDR1 SGHAT and CDR2 FQNNGV.

In DNA, the CDR3 is TGTGCCAGCAGACCCCCCGGGGGGTTTTCCTACGAGCAGTACTTC. As protein: CASRPPGGFSYEQYF. J is TRBJ2-7 and V is TRBV28, with 7 bases identical to TRBD2. V shed 6 bases, J shed 1 base, and the junction held 9 bases outside the gene matches. From germline, CDR1 is MDHEN and CDR2 SYDVKM. The CDR3 loop spans 15 amino acids.

The V and J genes are TRBV18 and TRBJ2-3, with 8 nucleotides matching TRBD2. This CDR3 contains 19 residues. V lost 2 bases and J lost 2; bases outside the gene matches: 15. In germline, CDR1 is KGHSH, CDR2 LQKENI. This CDR3 reads CASSPDVGLAGGHTDTQYF. In nucleotides, the CDR3 is TGTGCCAGCTCACCAGATGTCGGGTTGGCGGGGGGACACACAGATACGCAGTATTTT.

The J gene is TRBJ1-1, the V gene TRBV6-5; a weak D match, TRBD1 (6 bases). The CDR3 spans 14 residues. Germline-derived CDR1 and CDR2 are MNHEY and SVGAGI. V was cut by 2 bases and J by 1 base, with 8 bases left in between. The chain's CDR3 is CASSYGRGNTEAFF. As DNA, the CDR3 is TGTGCCAGCAGTTACGGCAGGGGGAACACTGAAGCTTTCTTT.

J is TRBJ2-1 and V is TRBV24-1; TRBD2 agrees at 14 bases. The CDR3 is 16 residues long. V dropped 4 bases and J dropped 9; count of bases not matched to a gene: 7. Per the germline V gene, CDR1 is KGHDR and CDR2 is SFDVKD. Written as DNA, the CDR3 is TGTGCCACCAGTGACCCGACTAGCGGGAGGGCCTCTGAGCAGTTCTTC. The encoded protein is CATSDPTSGRASEQFF.

The chain recombines TRBV4-2 with TRBJ1-5; 7 bases agree with TRBD1. Germline V gene data show CDR1 as LGHNA and CDR2 as YNFKEQ. V shed 0 bases and J 7 bases; nucleotides not matched to a gene: 9. This CDR3 comprises 16 residues. The CDR3 protein is CASSQDRTGRVQPQHF. The CDR3 DNA reads TGTGCCAGCAGCCAAGATAGGACAGGCAGAGTACAGCCCCAGCATTTT.

The V and J genes are TRBV15 and TRBJ2-1; 9 bases align to TRBD1. With V trimmed by 6 bases and J by 1 base, 4 bases remained unmatched. This CDR3 is built from 15 residues. CDR1 LNHNV and CDR2 YYDKDF come from the germline V gene (reference sequence). This chain's CDR3 is CATRPDRGSYNEQFF. CDR3 bases: TGTGCCACCAGGCCGGACAGGGGATCCTACAATGAGCAGTTCTTC.

The genes are TRBV18 and TRBJ1-2; D unresolved. The V and J ends lost 5 bases and 2 bases respectively, with 12 bases between them. This CDR3 has 14 amino acids. Looked up from germline, CDR1 is KGHSH and CDR2 is LQKENI. CDR3 residues: CASSFDTGNYGYTF. Here the CDR3 DNA reads TGTGCCAGCTCATTCGACACTGGGAACTATGGCTACACCTTC.

The chain couples TRBV6-5 to TRBJ1-6, with 7 nucleotides matching TRBD1. J gave up 9 bases and V 5 bases, and 4 bases lay outside the gene matches. This CDR3 contains 13 residues. Germline CDR1 and CDR2: MNHEY and SVGAGI. The CDR3 DNA is TGTGCCAGCAGTACAGGGGAAGGTTCACCCCTCCACTTT. Its translation: CASSTGEGSPLHF.

The J gene is TRBJ1-2, the V gene TRBV7-9; no firm D call. This CDR3 region has 13 residues. V was clipped by 3 bases and J by 4 bases, with 9 bases between them. Per germline, CDR1 SEHNR and CDR2 FQNEAQ (reference sequence). DNA for the CDR3: TGTGCCAGCAGCTTTTGGGCTTTCTATGGCTACACCTTC. Protein product: CASSFWAFYGYTF.

V is TRBV6-5 and J is TRBJ1-2; D is unresolved. V was pared by 0 bases and J by 5 bases, with 13 bases between. The CDR3 is 15 residues long. Germline loops: CDR1 MNHEY, CDR2 SVGAGI. Here the CDR3 DNA reads TGTGCCAGCAGTTACTCGACAATCCGATTATATGGCTACACCTTC. Residues: CASSYSTIRLYGYTF.

The rearrangement uses TRBV2 and TRBJ1-1, with 7 bases fitting TRBD1. The CDR3 consists of 13 residues. CDR1 is SNHLY, CDR2 FYNNEI, per germline. The V gene end was trimmed by 5 bases and the J gene end by 6 bases; junction bases not matched to a gene: 6. DNA of the CDR3: TGTGCCAGCAGTCGACAGGGCGGGGCTGAAGCTTTCTTT. Its protein is CASSRQGGAEAFF.

V and J are TRBV6-4 and TRBJ2-2, with D perhaps TRBD2 (6 bases). Trimming pared 0 bases from V and 4 bases from J, leaving 6 bases between. The CDR3 extends over 14 amino acids. CDR1 is MRHNA, CDR2 SNTAGT, per germline. CDR3 nucleotides: TGTGCCAGCAGTGACTCCGGGGGCACCGGGGAGCTGTTTTTT. It is translated as CASSDSGGTGELFF.

The V gene is TRBV6-4, the J gene TRBJ1-2, with 9 bases aligning to TRBD1. The J segment lost 7 bases and the V segment lost 2 bases, leaving 8 bases of the junction unmatched. The CDR3 contains 15 residues. From germline, CDR1 is MRHNA and CDR2 SNTAGT. The CDR3 sequence is CASSDQGQGTSGYTF. The CDR3 DNA reads as TGTGCCAGCAGTGACCAGGGACAGGGAACGTCTGGCTACACCTTC.

The J gene is TRBJ1-5, the V gene TRBV2; tentative D call: TRBD1 (6 bases). The CDR3 is 15 amino acids. Trimming cost V 10 bases and J 5 bases, with 21 bases left between them. Per germline, CDR1 SNHLY and CDR2 FYNNEI. The CDR3: CATKKGGPPHQPQHF. The DNA for the CDR3 is TGTGCCACCAAAAAGGGGGGGCCCCCTCATCAGCCCCAGCATTTT.

The genes are TRBV11-2 and TRBJ2-5, with 8 bases identical to TRBD2. V trimming: 4 bases; J trimming: 6 bases; junction bases outside the gene matches: 4. Germline CDR1 is SGHAT and CDR2 is FQNNGV. The CDR3 sequence is 13 residues long. The CDR3 here is CASSSAGVKTQYF. For the CDR3, the DNA is TGTGCCAGCAGCTCAGCGGGGGTGAAGACCCAGTACTTC.

This chain uses TRBV2 with TRBJ1-2, with a tentative D call TRBD1 (6 bases). Germline V gene lookup returns CDR1 SNHLY and CDR2 FYNNEI. This CDR3 region has 13 residues. The V gene lost 7 bases and the J gene lost 3 bases, with 12 bases spanning the gap. The CDR3 loop is CASTDRRDYGYTF. The CDR3, as DNA: TGTGCCAGCACTGACAGGAGGGACTATGGCTACACCTTC.

In DNA form, the CDR3 reads TGTGCCAGCAGTTCTTACGGGACAGGGTCGGGGAACACTGAAGCTTTCTTT. Residues: CASSSYGTGSGNTEAFF. The V and J genes are TRBV11-3 and TRBJ1-1, with 9 positions matching TRBD1. Per the germline V gene, CDR1 is SGHNT and CDR2 is YENEEA. This CDR3 is 17 amino acids long. The ends lost 6 bases at V and 1 base at J; junction bases unmatched: 12.

V is TRBV11-2 and J is TRBJ1-2; D is uncertain. Germline CDR1 and CDR2: SGHAT and FQNNGV. The CDR3 totals 13 residues. V lost 3 bases, J lost 3 bases, and 8 bases lay in between. The CDR3 sequence is CASSFFGDYGYTF. In nucleotides, the CDR3 is TGTGCCAGCAGCTTTTTCGGGGACTATGGCTACACCTTC.

The chain joins TRBV4-3 to TRBJ2-6; maybe TRBD2 (6 bases). Germline values: CDR1 LGHNA, CDR2 YSLEER. The V end was cut by 1 base, the J end by 3 bases, with 16 bases between. The CDR3 spans 18 residues. The CDR3 loop is CASSQVAGTSSGANVLTF. The CDR3 DNA reads TGCGCCAGCAGCCAAGTAGCCGGGACTTCTAGTGGGGCCAACGTCCTGACTTTC.

J is TRBJ2-7 and V is TRBV11-3; 7 nucleotides line up with TRBD2. CDR3 length: 13 residues. CDR1 and CDR2 (germline): SGHNT, YENEEA. The V gene end was trimmed by 11 bases and the J gene end by 6 bases; junction bases not matched to a gene: 13. The CDR3, as DNA: TGTGCCCGAGTGGGAGGGCTTCTATCCGAGCAGTACTTC. It specifies CARVGGLLSEQYF.

This chain connects TRBV4-3 to TRBJ2-6, with D perhaps matching TRBD2 (5 bases). CDR3 length: 17 amino acids. Trimming took off 1 base at V and 2 bases at J, with 12 bases between the two ends. From germline, CDR1 is LGHNA and CDR2 YSLEER. For the CDR3, the DNA is TGCGCCAGCAGCCAAGCGAACACGGGGACTGGGGCCAACGTCCTGACTTTC. This gives the protein CASSQANTGTGANVLTF.

With regard to this clone: The same CDR3 can be traced to other DNA sequences in this sample. This rearrangement joins TRBV5-6 to TRBJ1-2, with TRBD1 identical over 8 bases. The trim removed 2 bases at V and 4 bases at J, leaving 4 bases unmatched. Germline values: CDR1 SGHDT, CDR2 YYEEEE. The CDR3 contains 14 residues. The CDR3 is CASSLGQGGYGYTF. The CDR3 nucleotides read TGTGCCAGCAGCTTAGGACAGGGCGGCTATGGCTACACCTTC.

V usage is TRBV10-3 and J usage is TRBJ1-1, with D possibly being TRBD1 (6 bases). V dropped 5 bases and J dropped 2 bases, with 15 bases sitting between them. This CDR3 spans 15 amino acids. In germline, CDR1 is ENHRY, CDR2 SYGVKD. CDR3 residues: CAISPGRGANTEAFF. The CDR3 nucleotides read TGTGCCATCAGTCCAGGGCGGGGGGCTAACACTGAAGCTTTCTTT.

This clone appeared a single time. J is TRBJ2-1 and V is TRBV6-5; possibly TRBD1 for D (6 bases). Germline CDR1 reads MNHEY; CDR2 reads SVGAGI. The CDR3 runs 15 residues. V was clipped by 6 bases and J by 2 bases, with 14 bases between them. CDR3 sequence: CASSSRAGAYNEQFF. The CDR3 DNA reads as TGTGCCAGCAGCTCGAGAGCAGGGGCCTACAATGAGCAGTTCTTC.

This sequence joins TRBV2 and TRBJ2-7, with 8 bases identical to TRBD1. This CDR3 region has 15 residues. Germline CDR1 reads SNHLY; CDR2 reads FYNNEI. V dropped 5 bases and J dropped 0; count of bases not matched to a gene: 6. In nucleotides, the CDR3 is TGTGCCAGCAGTCGCAACAGGGGGTCCTCCTACGAGCAGTACTTC. It yields the protein CASSRNRGSSYEQYF.